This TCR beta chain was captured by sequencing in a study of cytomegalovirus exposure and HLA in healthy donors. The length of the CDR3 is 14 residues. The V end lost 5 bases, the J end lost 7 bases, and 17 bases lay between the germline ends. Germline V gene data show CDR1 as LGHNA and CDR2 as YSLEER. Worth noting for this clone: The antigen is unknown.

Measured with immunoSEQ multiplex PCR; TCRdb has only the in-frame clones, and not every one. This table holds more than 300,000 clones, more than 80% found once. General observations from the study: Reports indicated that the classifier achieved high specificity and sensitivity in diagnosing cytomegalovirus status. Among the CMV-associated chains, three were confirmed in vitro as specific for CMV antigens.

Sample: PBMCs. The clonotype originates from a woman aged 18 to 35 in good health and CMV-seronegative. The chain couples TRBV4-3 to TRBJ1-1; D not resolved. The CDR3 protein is CASSVGQASFEAFF. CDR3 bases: TGCGCCAGCAGCGTAGGCCAGGCCAGTTTTGAAGCTTTCTTT.